These T cell receptor beta chains were read from a single sample in a study of patients and donors after allogeneic stem cell transplantation. TCRdb re-analysed the RT-PCR reads in MiXCR, keeping a single row per CDR3 protein. The data show about 410,000 distinct CDR3 sequences, 16% seen once. Sequences were obtained from blood, either unsorted or a sorted T cell fraction (not recorded which). The receptor set was obtained from a human donor who was either an allogeneic HSCT recipient or a stem cell or donor lymphocyte infusion donor (not recorded which). It is not recorded whose cells these are; they may come from a transplant donor. Both conserved end residues are part of each CDR3. A D gene is named only where the DNA matches it firmly. Clone size is stated in some rows and not others, as once, few, many or a class when expanded.

d_call | j_call | v_call | clone_size | cdr3_length | cdr3_aa | cdr3_nt
NA | TRBJ2-7 | TRBV6-1 | once | 12 | CASSVSQYEQYF | TGTGCCAGCAGTGTGTCACAGTACGAGCAGTACTTC
NA | TRBJ1-2 | TRBV5-1 | few | 13 | CASSFGGGLGYTF | TGCGCCAGCAGCTTTGGAGGGGGTCTTGGCTACACCTTC
NA | TRBJ2-7 | TRBV28 | NA | 15 | CASHHPSPLGSEQYF | TGTGCCAGTCACCATCCTTCTCCATTGGGGTCCGAGCAGTACTTC
NA | TRBJ2-2 | TRBV5-1 | few | 15 | CASSSRGENTGELFF | TGCGCCAGCAGCTCCAGGGGCGAAAACACCGGGGAGCTGTTTTTT
TRBD1 | TRBJ2-2 | TRBV12-3/TRBV12-4 | NA | 14 | CASIGTGGDGELFF | TGTGCCAGCATAGGGACAGGGGGTGACGGGGAGCTGTTTTTT
NA | TRBJ2-5 | TRBV7-9 | NA | 15 | CASSPSGPPPGAQYF | TGTGCCAGCAGCCCCAGCGGACCACCACCAGGGGCCCAGTACTTC
NA | TRBJ2-6 | TRBV7-6 | NA | 20 | CASSLAKWTEIYSGANVLTF | TGTGCCAGCAGCTTGGCCAAATGGACAGAAATATACTCTGGGGCCAACGTCCTGACTTTC
NA | TRBJ1-1 | TRBV12-3/TRBV12-4 | NA | 14 | CASSFRGGSIEAFF | TGTGCCAGCAGTTTTCGGGGGGGGAGTATTGAAGCTTTCTTT
TRBD2 | TRBJ2-1 | TRBV5-1 | many | 16 | CASSLVGGRAANEQFF | TGCGCCAGCAGCTTGGTTGGCGGGAGGGCCGCCAATGAGCAGTTCTTC
TRBD2 | TRBJ2-1 | TRBV20-1 | NA | 15 | CSASSGRRIFDEQFF | TGCAGTGCGTCTAGCGGGAGGCGAATTTTTGATGAGCAGTTCTTC
NA | TRBJ1-1 | TRBV14 | few | 16 | CASSGMGGQANTEAFF | TGTGCCAGCAGCGGGATGGGGGGCCAGGCAAACACTGAAGCTTTCTTT
NA | TRBJ1-5 | TRBV5-1 | many | 15 | CASSLEGRGEQPQHF | TGCGCCAGCAGCTTGGAGGGCAGGGGTGAACAACCCCAGCATTTT
TRBD1 | TRBJ1-2 | TRBV4-2 | NA | 17 | CASSRGGTGASNYGYTF | TGTGCCAGCAGCCGGGGGGGGACAGGGGCCTCTAACTATGGCTACACCTTC
NA | TRBJ2-5 | TRBV7-9 | NA | 12 | CASRDLGETQYF | TGTGCCAGCAGGGACCTGGGGGAGACCCAGTACTTC
NA | TRBJ2-7 | TRBV5-1 | NA | 13 | CASSPRLGDSPYF | TGCGCCAGCAGCCCCCGACTAGGGGACAGTCCGTACTTC
NA | TRBJ2-1 | TRBV4-2 | many | 11 | CASSQDNEQFF | TGTGCCAGCAGCCAAGACAATGAGCAGTTCTTC
NA | TRBJ2-3 | TRBV28 | NA | 17 | CASSFADSRGYTDTQYF | TGTGCCAGCAGTTTCGCAGACTCGCGGGGCTACACAGATACGCAGTATTTT
TRBD2 | TRBJ2-5 | TRBV29-1 | many | 14 | CSVGLAGVPETQYF | TGCAGCGTCGGACTAGCGGGAGTCCCAGAGACCCAGTACTTC
TRBD1 | TRBJ1-5 | TRBV18 | few | 15 | CASSPSTGVGQPQHF | TGTGCCAGCTCACCATCGACAGGGGTGGGACAGCCCCAGCATTTT
TRBD2 | TRBJ2-1 | TRBV5-1 | NA | 17 | CASVFRPGLASYNEQFF | TGCGCCAGCGTTTTCCGCCCGGGACTAGCGTCGTACAATGAGCAGTTCTTC
TRBD1 | TRBJ1-1 | TRBV29-1 | NA | 12 | CSVTTGLTEAFF | TGCAGCGTCACGACAGGGTTAACTGAAGCTTTCTTT
NA | TRBJ2-3 | TRBV7-9 | NA | 15 | CASSSWRVGTDTQYF | TGTGCCAGCAGCTCGTGGAGAGTGGGCACAGATACGCAGTATTTT
NA | TRBJ2-3 | TRBV5-1 | few | 13 | CASSLAPLHTQYF | TGCGCCAGCAGCTTGGCCCCACTTCATACGCAGTATTTT
NA | TRBJ1-2 | TRBV12-3/TRBV12-4 | NA | 12 | CASKQGGYGYTF | TGTGCCAGCAAGCAGGGTGGCTATGGCTACACCTTC
TRBD1 | TRBJ1-1 | TRBV15 | NA | 16 | CATCSIRGPAGTEAFF | TGTGCCACCTGCTCCATCAGGGGGCCTGCCGGCACTGAAGCTTTCTTT
TRBD1 | TRBJ1-2 | TRBV7-2 | few | 13 | CASSSRGGSGYTF | TGTGCCAGCAGCAGCAGGGGGGGAAGCGGCTACACCTTC
TRBD1 | TRBJ1-5 | TRBV5-5 | NA | 15 | CASSLDRGRGQPQHF | TGTGCCAGCAGCTTGGACAGGGGGCGAGGTCAGCCCCAGCATTTT
NA | TRBJ1-1 | TRBV5-1 | many | 14 | CASSLKGGHTEAFF | TGCGCCAGCAGCTTGAAAGGGGGGCATACTGAAGCTTTCTTT
NA | TRBJ2-2 | TRBV20-1 | NA | 17 | CSARGPLGASYTGELFF | TGCAGTGCTAGAGGGCCTCTAGGGGCTTCTTACACCGGGGAGCTGTTTTTT
TRBD1 | TRBJ2-1 | TRBV4-2 | NA | 16 | CASSQPGTGQYNEQFF | TGTGCCAGCAGCCAACCCGGGACAGGGCAGTACAATGAGCAGTTCTTC
TRBD1 | TRBJ1-5 | TRBV10-2 | few | 17 | CASSERGQRVGNQPQHF | TGCGCCAGCAGTGAGAGGGGACAGCGGGTCGGCAATCAGCCCCAGCATTTT
NA | TRBJ2-1 | TRBV4-1 | NA | 15 | CASSPGPNTYNEQFF | TGCGCCAGCAGCCCGGGACCGAATACCTACAATGAGCAGTTCTTC
TRBD1 | TRBJ1-5 | TRBV19 | NA | 15 | CASSIGGTGEQPQHF | TGTGCCAGTAGTATCGGAGGGACAGGTGAACAGCCCCAGCATTTT
TRBD2 | TRBJ2-1 | TRBV20-1 | NA | 13 | CSARGTSVTEQFF | TGCAGTGCTAGAGGGACTAGCGTAACTGAGCAGTTCTTC
NA | TRBJ2-1 | TRBV27 | few | 13 | CASSQLGANEQFF | TGTGCCAGCAGTCAACTGGGGGCGAATGAGCAGTTCTTC
TRBD2 | TRBJ2-6 | TRBV7-2 | NA | 18 | CASSLAWREGSGANVLTF | TGTGCCAGCAGCTTAGCATGGCGGGAGGGCTCTGGGGCCAACGTCCTGACTTTC
TRBD1 | TRBJ2-7 | TRBV20-1 | few | 15 | CSASPGTGKLDEQYF | TGCAGTGCGTCACCAGGGACAGGGAAGTTGGACGAGCAGTACTTC
NA | TRBJ2-1 | TRBV7-6 | NA | 12 | CAFRSSYNEQFF | TGTGCCTTCAGGAGTAGCTACAATGAGCAGTTCTTC
TRBD2 | TRBJ2-2 | TRBV7-3 | NA | 14 | CASRSGTNTGELFF | TGTGCCAGCAGAAGCGGGACTAACACCGGGGAGCTGTTTTTT
NA | TRBJ2-5 | TRBV5-1 | few | 14 | CASSPGWGRETQYF | TGCGCCAGCAGCCCGGGTTGGGGCCGGGAGACCCAGTACTTC
TRBD2 | TRBJ2-2 | TRBV6-1 | NA | 14 | CASRLAANTGELFF | TGTGCCAGCAGACTAGCGGCGAACACCGGGGAGCTGTTTTTT
TRBD1 | TRBJ2-7 | TRBV3-1 | few | 16 | CASSQDGTGGTREQYF | TGTGCCAGCAGCCAAGATGGGACAGGGGGTACGAGGGAGCAGTACTTC
TRBD1 | TRBJ2-5 | TRBV5-5 | NA | 13 | CASRYRQGGSQYF | TGTGCCAGCAGATACCGACAGGGCGGGTCCCAGTACTTC
NA | TRBJ1-1 | TRBV27 | few | 13 | CASSSPVVTEAFF | TGTGCCAGCAGCTCCCCAGTCGTCACTGAAGCTTTCTTT
NA | TRBJ2-7 | TRBV7-9 | few | 14 | CASSLGTWTYEQYF | TGTGCCAGCAGCTTAGGGACGTGGACCTACGAGCAGTACTTC
NA | TRBJ2-3 | TRBV9 | NA | 15 | CASSVGPPSTDTQYF | TGTGCCAGCAGCGTAGGACCACCCTCCACAGATACGCAGTATTTT
TRBD1 | TRBJ1-1 | TRBV29-1 | few | 11 | CSVSEGAWAFF | TGCAGCGTTAGTGAGGGGGCTTGGGCTTTCTTT
TRBD1 | TRBJ2-3 | TRBV11-2 | NA | 15 | CASSRHGQGTDTQYF | TGTGCCAGCAGCCGCCATGGACAGGGCACAGATACGCAGTATTTT
NA | TRBJ2-5 | TRBV25-1 | few | 15 | CASSPWTQAAETQYF | TGTGCCAGCAGCCCCTGGACGCAGGCTGCAGAGACCCAGTACTTC
NA | TRBJ2-2 | TRBV2 | NA | 15 | CASSAERLNTGELFF | TGTGCCAGCAGTGCGGAGCGACTGAACACCGGGGAGCTGTTTTTT
TRBD1 | TRBJ2-2 | TRBV9 | few | 16 | CASSSEVTGVIGELFF | TGTGCCAGCAGCTCAGAGGTGACAGGGGTTATCGGGGAGCTGTTTTTT
NA | TRBJ2-7 | TRBV9 | few | 15 | CASSVELGRAHEQYF | TGTGCCAGCAGCGTAGAGTTGGGCAGGGCCCACGAGCAGTACTTC
NA | TRBJ2-3 | TRBV5-1 | few | 14 | CASSLIQATDTQYF | TGCGCCAGCAGCTTGATTCAGGCCACAGATACGCAGTATTTT
NA | TRBJ1-1 | TRBV20-1 | many | 15 | CSAREGSIGGTEAFF | TGCAGTGCTAGAGAGGGCAGTATAGGGGGCACTGAAGCTTTCTTT
NA | TRBJ2-5 | TRBV9 | few | 13 | CASSATGSETQYF | TGTGCCAGCAGCGCCACAGGGTCCGAGACCCAGTACTTC
NA | TRBJ2-7 | TRBV5-1 | few | 15 | CASSLEQFEPYEQYF | TGCGCCAGCAGCTTGGAACAGTTCGAGCCCTACGAGCAGTACTTC
TRBD1 | TRBJ1-5 | TRBV29-1 | few | 13 | CSVKTGGNQPQHF | TGCAGCGTGAAGACAGGGGGCAATCAGCCCCAGCATTTT
NA | TRBJ2-1 | TRBV5-1 | few | 15 | CASSLAGWAYNEQFF | TGCGCCAGCAGCTTGGCAGGGTGGGCCTACAATGAGCAGTTCTTC
NA | TRBJ2-7 | TRBV12-3/TRBV12-4 | few | 14 | CASSPESTRYEQYF | TGTGCCAGCAGTCCGGAGTCCACCCGTTACGAGCAGTACTTC
NA | TRBJ1-5 | TRBV2 | NA | 14 | CASSDKKSNQPQHF | TGTGCCAGCAGTGATAAAAAGAGCAATCAGCCCCAGCATTTT